The 7 T cell receptor beta chains reported below all come from one sample, sequenced in a study of identifying expanded T cells in peripheral blood. Here immunoSEQ multiplex PCR was the method, and the copy in TCRdb shows in-frame clones only, minus some. This table holds 97,000 or so clones, approximately 88% found once. The sequenced material came from blood. The receptors were sampled from a person aged 18 to 75 in good health.

The V and J genes are TRBV7-3 and TRBJ2-3; the D is unclear. This CDR3 has 15 amino acids. CDR1 is SGHTA and CDR2 is FQGTGA in the germline V gene. The ends were cut back, 3 bases at V and 0 bases at J, with 10 bases in the middle. In DNA, the CDR3 is TGTGCCAGCAGCTTCCGCCCTACCAGCACAGATACGCAGTATTTT. Its protein is CASSFRPTSTDTQYF.

The CDR3 region has the DNA TGTGCCAGCAGGGTGACAGGGTTAGACGAAAAACTGTTTTTT. This encodes CASRVTGLDEKLFF. J is TRBJ1-4 and V is TRBV28; the match to TRBD1 covers 7 bases. The CDR3 loop spans 14 amino acids. In germline, CDR1 is MDHEN, CDR2 SYDVKM. V gave up 6 bases and J gave up 8 bases; unmatched junction bases: 9.

Comment on this clone: Mismatch with germline at one junction end may stem from a read error. The chain couples TRBV5-5 to TRBJ2-7; the D gene is possibly TRBD2 (6 bases). This CDR3 comprises 14 residues. Germline V gene sequence: CDR1 SGHKS, CDR2 YYEKEE (reference sequence). The DNA of the CDR3 is TGTGCCAGCACCTTGGGCGGGACTCCCTACGAGCAGTACTTC. Its protein is CASTLGGTPYEQYF.

The chain has TRBV5-1 and TRBJ1-2; D may be TRBD1 (5 bases). Germline loops: CDR1 SGHRS, CDR2 YFSETQ. Trimming took off 4 bases at V and 5 bases at J, with 18 bases between the two ends. This CDR3 spans 15 amino acids. The CDR3 protein is CASSPPGADGYGYTF. The CDR3 DNA is TGCGCCAGCAGCCCCCCCGGGGCGGATGGGTATGGCTACACCTTC.

This clone was observed a few times. The chain couples TRBV7-2 to TRBJ2-3, with D perhaps matching TRBD2 (7 bases). Germline V gives CDR1 SGHTA, CDR2 FQGNSA. Deletions cut 4 bases from V and 5 bases from J, with 13 bases between. The CDR3 is 14 amino acids. CDR3 nucleotides: TGTGCCAGCAGCTCGGAGGGGGGGAGAGATACGCAGTATTTT. Translated, it gives CASSSEGGRDTQYF. The variable domain in full, completed from reference TRBV7-2 and TRBJ2-3, reads GAGVSQSPSNKVTEKGKDVELRCDPISGHTALYWYRQSLGQGLEFLIYFQGNSAPDKSGLPSDRFSAERTGGSVSTLTIQRTQQEDSAVYLCASSSEGGRDTQYFGPGTRLTVL.

The chain carries TRBV7-3 and TRBJ2-2; D unresolved. V shed 0 bases and J shed 4 bases, with 15 bases lying between them. This CDR3 contains 17 residues. In germline, CDR1 is SGHTA, CDR2 FQGTGA. The chain's CDR3 is CASSLTLSQVITGELFF. CDR3 coding DNA: TGTGCCAGCAGCTTAACGTTGAGTCAGGTGATCACCGGGGAGCTGTTTTTT.

The chain joins TRBV19 to TRBJ2-2, with 8 nucleotides matching TRBD2. This CDR3 is built from 16 residues. J gave up 2 bases and V 4 bases, and 6 bases lay outside the gene matches. Germline V CDR1 and CDR2: LNHDA, SQIVND (reference sequence). The CDR3 reads CASSTHGTSNTGELFF. The CDR3 DNA reads TGTGCCAGTAGTACCCACGGGACTAGTAACACCGGGGAGCTGTTTTTT.